The present T cell receptor (beta chain) was sequenced within a study of T-cell memory formation after mild COVID-19. Across the study: TCR clusters were largely donor specific.

Study findings and constraints: Memory from before infection featured some responding clones, which suggests cross-reactive memory joined.

The CDR3 loop spans 14 amino acids. V gave up 1 base and J gave up 4 bases; unmatched junction bases: 3. Germline V gene sequence: CDR1 MGHRA, CDR2 YSYEKL. UMIs and sample barcodes were carried by the TCR alpha and TCR beta cDNA libraries that 5'RACE produced using constant-segment primers. TCRdb processed the 5' RACE reads anew with MiXCR; each CDR3 protein has one entry. The sample lists a few hundred thousand distinct CDR3 sequences, around 30% seen once, with more than 9.5% in the top ten. Regarding this clonotype: Its specificity is unknown.

Sequenced input: PBMCs or a T cell subset sorted from them (not recorded which). The V gene is TRBV4-1, the J gene TRBJ1-1, with TRBD1 matching over 7 bases. The clonotype was recovered from an adult woman who had mild COVID-19 (a few samples of this study predate the infection). Cell type and time point are not known. CDR3 region: CASSQGPGGTEAFF. In DNA, the CDR3 is TGCGCCAGCAGCCAAGGGCCAGGGGGCACTGAAGCTTTCTTT.